This T cell receptor (beta chain) appears in the sequencing data of a study of T cells expressing NK-cell markers. Study context: Seven of the eight sequenced donors were classified as HCMV-seropositive, and one was classified as seronegative.

TCRdb re-called the 5' RACE reads and catalogs CDR3 proteins one per entry, DNA excluded. This sample contains about 460,000 distinct CDR3 sequences. The sample consisted of blood T cells: a sorted CD56 or NKG2C T cell subset, CD4+ or CD8+ T cells, or bulk PBMC T cells (not recorded which). The source of this sequence is a woman aged 50 to 60 in good health.

Here the CDR3 reads CASSHTTSGRKETQYF. V is TRBV27 and J is TRBJ2-5; TCRdb gives TRBD2 as the D gene, but with no DNA this cannot be confirmed. This CDR3 is 16 amino acids long. CDR1 is MNHEY, CDR2 SMNVEV, per germline (reference sequence).